This entry concerns a single TCR beta chain. Its matching antigen is unknown. The sample belongs to a study of blood T cells in healthy people across ages. The J segment lost 5 bases and the V segment lost 5 bases, leaving 14 bases of the junction unmatched. The CDR3 totals 17 residues. CDR1 and CDR2 from the germline V gene are MNHNS and SASEGT. Using a J-beta primer mix together with a sample-barcoded 5' primer, a second PCR was run for roughly 6 to 12 cycles. TCRdb recomputed calls from the 5' RACE reads with MiXCR, one row per CDR3 protein. This table holds 1.6 million or so distinct CDR3 sequences, around 35% found once. Ranging in age from roughly 6 to 95, the donors were healthy Caucasian individuals from Russia. Every sample yielded at least 6.5 million isolated PBMCs. Findings and limits, study-wide: PBMC samples, being unsorted, prevented any conclusive comparison of naive and antigen-experienced cells.

This TCR came from a woman aged 25 to 39 in good health. The sample consisted of blood. The rearrangement uses TRBV6-1 and TRBJ2-3, with 9 bases matching TRBD2. The CDR3 DNA reads TGTGCCAGCAGTCTCTTCGATGCGGGGGGGCCAGGAGATACGCAGTATTTT. Translated: CASSLFDAGGPGDTQYF.